A single sample gave rise to the 15 T cell receptor beta chains below, sequenced in a study of T-cell memory formation after mild COVID-19. TCRdb reprocessed the 5' RACE reads with MiXCR, giving one entry per CDR3 protein. The sample lists 250,000 to 300,000 distinct CDR3 sequences; about 17% were seen once. Source material: PBMCs or a T cell subset sorted from them (not recorded which). The source is a man aged 18-30 years who had mild COVID-19 (a few samples of this study predate the infection). Cell type and time point are not known.

Written as DNA, the CDR3 is TGTGCCAGCAGTCAGGCGGGGGCCGGGGGCAATGAGCAGTTCTTC. The encoded protein is CASSQAGAGGNEQFF. This chain joins TRBV6-6 and TRBJ2-1; D perhaps matches TRBD2 (7 bases). Germline values: CDR1 MNHNY, CDR2 SVGAGI (reference sequence). V lost 5 bases and J 6 bases, leaving 17 bases between the germline ends. The CDR3 consists of 15 residues.

This clonotype has a handful of counts. The CDR3 DNA follows: TGTGCCAGCATGGGGTTTCTAGGGGCCAGGATTAATGAAAAACTGTTTTTT. Translation gives CASMGFLGARINEKLFF. The chain combines TRBV6-1 with TRBJ1-4, with a weak D call TRBD1 (5 bases). CDR1 is MNHNS and CDR2 is SASEGT in the germline V gene. The CDR3 has 17 residues. V lost 7 bases and J 4 bases, leaving 22 bases between the germline ends.

The table lists this clonotype with many counts. The chain employs TRBV7-2 and TRBJ2-1; 8 bases fit TRBD2. This CDR3 has 12 residues. V shed 5 bases, J shed 12 bases, and the junction held 6 bases outside the gene matches. The germline CDR1 and CDR2 sequences are SGHTA and FQGNSA. The CDR3, as DNA: TGTGCCAGCAGCGTTCTAGCGGGCGGGCAGTTCTTC. This encodes CASSVLAGGQFF.

The genes are TRBV5-6 and TRBJ2-5; 13 positions agree with TRBD2. CDR3 length: 17 amino acids. The V gene's germline CDR1 is SGHDT and CDR2 YYEEEE. With V trimmed by 0 bases and J by 1 base, 3 bases remained unmatched. CDR3 in amino acids: CASSLGLAGGSQETQYF. CDR3 nucleotides: TGTGCCAGCAGCTTGGGACTAGCGGGGGGTTCCCAAGAGACCCAGTACTTC.

This chain uses TRBV7-3 with TRBJ2-7; 7 bases map to TRBD1. Per the germline V gene, CDR1 is SGHTA and CDR2 is FQGTGA. The CDR3 extends over 14 amino acids. J was trimmed by 3 bases and V by 5 bases; bases with no gene match: 7. The CDR3 is CASSETGSSYEQYF. DNA of the CDR3: TGTGCCAGCAGCGAGACAGGGAGTAGCTACGAGCAGTACTTC.

The sample holds a few counts of this clonotype. J is TRBJ2-2 and V is TRBV9; a possible D gene is TRBD1 (6 bases). The CDR3 is made up of 16 amino acids. The germline gives CDR1 SGDLS, CDR2 YYNGEE. Deletions cut 1 base from V and 0 bases from J, with 10 bases between. The CDR3: CASSVRGQSNTGELFF. CDR3 DNA: TGTGCCAGCAGCGTAAGGGGACAATCGAACACCGGGGAGCTGTTTTTT.

This clonotype was counted a few times. The J gene is TRBJ2-3, the V gene TRBV6-5; possibly TRBD2 for D (6 bases). Germline assignment: CDR1 MNHEY and CDR2 SVGAGI. Trimming removed 6 bases from V and 3 bases from J, with 13 bases in between. The CDR3 is 14 residues long. CDR3 protein: CASRSPGGTDTQYF. As DNA, the CDR3 is TGTGCCAGCAGATCCCCCGGGGGAACAGATACGCAGTATTTT.

The chain couples TRBV20-1 to TRBJ2-3; TRBD1 or TRBD2 may be the D gene (5 bases each). Germline CDR1 DFQATT, CDR2 SNEGSKA (reference sequence). V lost 6 bases and J lost 4, with 17 bases in between. The CDR3 runs to 14 residues. The CDR3 DNA reads TGCAGTGCCATGGCCCGGGGACGGGCAGATACGCAGTATTTT. This sequence encodes CSAMARGRADTQYF.

The genes are TRBV21-1 and TRBJ2-7. TRBV21-1 is assigned pseudogene status. The CDR3 extends over 14 amino acids. The CDR3 region is CASSKVAVPYEQYV. The CDR3 DNA reads as TGTGCCAGCAGCAAAGTGGCGGTCCCCTACGAGCAGTACGTC.

Only a few counts were recorded for this clonotype. V gene TRBV12-3 or TRBV12-4 combines with J gene TRBJ1-1, with 9 bases identical to TRBD1. V was pared by 6 bases and J by 3 bases, with 11 bases of the junction left unmatched. CDR3 size: 16 residues. CDR3 DNA: TGTGCCAGCAGCACCGGGACAGGGTTTTTTGACACTGAAGCTTTCTTT. It yields the protein CASSTGTGFFDTEAFF.

The chain uses TRBV27 and TRBJ2-2; 8 nucleotides align to TRBD1. The V gene end was trimmed by 4 bases and the J gene end by 9 bases; junction bases not matched to a gene: 4. The CDR3 has 13 amino acids. The germline V gene encodes CDR1 MNHEY and CDR2 SMNVEV (reference sequence). The CDR3 spells CASSSGQGRELFF. The DNA for the CDR3 is TGTGCCAGCAGTTCTGGACAGGGCCGGGAGCTGTTTTTT.

The J gene is TRBJ2-5, the V gene TRBV20-1, with no clear D. The CDR3 consists of 12 residues. Germline values: CDR1 DFQATT, CDR2 SNEGSKA (reference sequence). V lost 2 bases and J 5 bases, leaving 9 bases between the germline ends. Here the CDR3 DNA reads TGCAGTGCTAGACCAGCCGGGGAGACCCAGTACTTC. This encodes CSARPAGETQYF.

This chain links TRBV24-1 with TRBJ1-2, with 7 nucleotides matching TRBD1. The CDR3 totals 15 residues. CDR1 and CDR2 from the germline V gene are KGHDR and SFDVKD. Germline trimming cut 2 bases from V and 3 bases from J; bases unmatched to any gene: 5. As DNA, the CDR3 is TGTGCCACCAGTGATTCCTCCGGGACAGACTATGGCTACACCTTC. Protein: CATSDSSGTDYGYTF.

There are a few counts of this clonotype. The rearrangement joins TRBV6-5 to TRBJ1-4; maybe TRBD1 (6 bases). Looked up from germline, CDR1 is MNHEY and CDR2 is SVGAGI. The CDR3 loop spans 14 amino acids. With 0 bases removed from V and 7 bases from J, the gap between germline ends came to 9 bases. CDR3 in amino acids: CASSYSTRGEKLFF. The CDR3 DNA reads TGTGCCAGCAGTTACTCGACCAGGGGTGAAAAACTGTTTTTT.

This clonotype was seen a handful of times. The rearrangement links TRBV7-2 to TRBJ2-1; 10 bases are shared with TRBD2. Per the germline V gene, CDR1 is SGHTA and CDR2 is FQGNSA. The length of the CDR3 is 15 residues. Trimming cost V 2 bases and J 10 bases; bases outside gene matches: 8. DNA of the CDR3: TGTGCCAGCAGCTTAAGCGGGGGGGTCCCGTGGGAGCAGTTCTTC. Its protein is CASSLSGGVPWEQFF.